This T cell receptor (beta chain) was sequenced during a study of CD8+ T cells in alopecia areata. The wider study: Patients in the treated group were given tofacitinib by mouth, 5 to 10 mg twice a day.

This clone was seen a single time. Treatment indicated: oral pan-JAK inhibitor, 5-10 mg twice daily. Samples from alopecia areata patients were lesional scalp punch biopsies and peripheral blood. Following RNA extraction, reverse transcription yielded cDNA that acted as the sequencing template. Libraries were prepared by immunoSEQ multiplex PCR; TCRdb keeps only in-frame clonotypes and omits some of them. The table has fewer than 200,000 clones, less than 70% seen once. This CDR3 spans 15 amino acids. V was pared by 1 base and J by 5 bases, with 3 bases of the junction left unmatched. Germline CDR1 reads SGHDT; CDR2 reads YYEEEE.

The sequences come from CD4+ T cells sorted from blood, collected at week 24, from a patient treated with tofacitinib. The J gene is TRBJ1-6, the V gene TRBV5-6, with 7 bases matching TRBD1. The source of this sequence is a human donor with alopecia areata. The CDR3 DNA reads TGTGCCAGCAGCTTGTGGGACAGAAATAATTCACCCCTCCACTTT. Translated: CASSLWDRNNSPLHF.